These 18 T cell receptor beta chains were all obtained from the same sample, sequenced in a study of CD8+CD57+ T cells in acquired aplastic anemia. Genomic DNA acted as the template from which TCR beta VDJ combination and CDR3 sequence profiling were carried out. TCRdb reprocessed the reads with MiXCR, giving one entry per CDR3 protein. The sample lists 450,000 to 550,000 distinct CDR3 sequences, about a third occurring once. Patients sequenced had flow cytometry evidence of CD8+CD57+ cell expansion. Sequencing was done on a sample of sorted CD4+, CD8+, or CD8+CD57+ T cells (not recorded which) from PBMCs. These receptor sequences come from a human donor with aplastic anemia.

The CDR3 DNA reads as TGTGCCAGCAGACCACCAGACAGCAGCGGTTCACCCCTCCACTTT. Its protein product is CASRPPDSSGSPLHF. The V call is TRBV6-1, the J call TRBJ1-6, with a tentative D call TRBD1 (5 bases). The length of the CDR3 is 15 residues. V was shortened by 6 bases and J by 9 bases, with 18 bases between the two germline ends. From germline, CDR1 is MNHNS and CDR2 SASEGT.

This clonotype was seen more than once but under ten times. A read error is possible here, since a much larger clone lies one base away. This chain connects TRBV7-2 to TRBJ1-6; 7 positions agree with TRBD1. The J segment lost 5 bases and the V segment lost 5 bases, leaving 0 bases of the junction unmatched. There are 13 residues in the CDR3. The germline V gene has CDR1 SGHTA and CDR2 FQGNSA. The CDR3 protein is CASSGTDNSPLHF. The CDR3 bases are TGTGCCAGCAGCGGGACAGATAATTCACCCCTCCACTTT. Complete variable domain (other parts from reference TRBV7-2 and TRBJ1-6): GAGVSQSPSNKVTEKGKDVELRCDPISGHTALYWYRQSLGQGLEFLIYFQGNSAPDKSGLPSDRFSAERTGGSVSTLTIQRTQQEDSAVYLCASSGTDNSPLHFGNGTRLTVT.

This clonotype turned up a few times. The chain combines TRBV5-6 with TRBJ2-2; D gene unclear. CDR1 and CDR2 from the germline V gene are SGHDT and YYEEEE. This CDR3 region has 15 residues. The V end lost 4 bases, the J end lost 1 base, and 11 bases lay between the germline ends. CDR3 protein: CASSTRHRNTGELFF. In DNA form, the CDR3 reads TGTGCCAGCAGCACCAGACACAGGAACACCGGGGAGCTGTTTTTT.

This chain uses TRBV29-1 with TRBJ2-5; perhaps D is TRBD1 or TRBD2 (7 bases each). The CDR3 consists of 19 residues. Per germline, CDR1 SQVTM and CDR2 ANQGSEA. V gave up 4 bases and J gave up 2 bases, with 29 bases separating them. CDR3 region: CSVVPSSGQVLRSQETQYF. CDR3 sequence (DNA): TGCAGCGTTGTCCCATCTAGCGGACAGGTTTTACGTAGTCAAGAGACCCAGTACTTC.

There are a few counts of this clonotype. This sequence joins TRBV7-2 and TRBJ2-3; 8 bases fit TRBD2. V shed 5 bases, J shed 2 bases, and the junction held 6 bases outside the gene matches. The CDR3 has 15 amino acids. Germline V gene sequence: CDR1 SGHTA, CDR2 FQGNSA. The CDR3 DNA reads TGTGCCAGCAGCGATTTAGCGGGGTTCACAGATACGCAGTATTTT. Translating gives CASSDLAGFTDTQYF.

The chain is built from TRBV12-3 or TRBV12-4 and TRBJ1-2; D is uncertain. The CDR3 consists of 12 residues. With 3 bases removed from V and 7 bases from J, the gap between germline ends came to 9 bases. The chain's CDR3 is CASSFAESGYTF. The CDR3 DNA is TGTGCCAGCAGTTTCGCCGAGTCTGGCTACACCTTC.

This clonotype was counted between two and nine times. V and J are TRBV5-1 and TRBJ1-2; 8 positions agree with TRBD1. The CDR3 totals 13 residues. Per germline, CDR1 SGHRS and CDR2 YFSETQ. After removal of 3 bases from V and 12 bases from J, the junction contained 10 bases not matched to a gene. The CDR3 bases are TGCGCCAGCAGCTCCTCAGGGGGCTCTGGAAACACCTTC. Translated, it gives CASSSSGGSGNTF.

V and J are TRBV11-2 and TRBJ2-7; maybe TRBD2 (5 bases). The CDR3 spans 14 residues. Germline V CDR1 and CDR2: SGHAT, FQNNGV. V was shortened by 0 bases and J by 6 bases, with 12 bases between the two germline ends. The DNA for the CDR3 is TGTGCCAGCAGCTTAGATCGGGGTCCCTCCGAGCAGTACTTC. It is translated as CASSLDRGPSEQYF.

The gene calls are TRBV2 and TRBJ2-7; no definite D call. The CDR3 consists of 13 residues. The ends were cut back, 5 bases at V and 6 bases at J, with 14 bases in the middle. Looked up from germline, CDR1 is SNHLY and CDR2 is FYNNEI. This chain's CDR3 is CASSFRQVGEQYF. CDR3 nucleotide sequence: TGTGCCAGCAGTTTTAGGCAGGTAGGCGAGCAGTACTTC. The full variable domain, completed using reference TRBV2 and TRBJ2-7, is EPEVTQTPSHQVTQMGQEVILRCVPISNHLYFYWYRQILGQKVEFLVSFYNNEISEKSEIFDDQFSVERPDGSNFTLKIRSTKLEDSAMYFCASSFRQVGEQYFGPGTRLTVT.

Many counts were recorded for this clonotype. The chain couples TRBV12-3 or TRBV12-4 to TRBJ1-2, with D tentatively TRBD1 (6 bases). The CDR3 is 14 amino acids. The V gene lost 6 bases and the J gene lost 2 bases, with 13 bases spanning the gap. Here the CDR3 DNA reads TGTGCCAGCAGCCGGACAGAGAAGAACTATGGCTACACCTTC. This translates into CASSRTEKNYGYTF.

In the case of this clonotype: This clone may be a read error of a much larger clone one base away. The chain employs TRBV7-3 and TRBJ1-2; the D gene is possibly TRBD1 (5 bases). The V and J ends lost 3 bases and 4 bases respectively, with 12 bases between them. Germline values: CDR1 SGHTA, CDR2 FQGTGA. This CDR3 spans 14 amino acids. CDR3 DNA: TGTGCCAGCAGCTTTGACAGTTTTAGCTATGGCTACACCTTC. Translating gives CASSFDSFSYGYTF.

Only one count was recorded for this clonotype. Just one base apart from a much larger clone, this may be a read error. The rearrangement joins TRBV11-1 to TRBJ2-6, with D perhaps TRBD2 (6 bases). The CDR3 contains 16 residues. The germline V gene encodes CDR1 SGHAT and CDR2 FQDESV (reference sequence). Here the CDR3 reads CTSSGNLATGANVLTF. The CDR3 DNA reads as TGTACCAGCAGCGGAAACCTAGCGACGGGGGCCAACGTCCTGACTTTC.

There are many counts of this clonotype. This chain joins TRBV7-9 and TRBJ1-2; D is unclear. CDR3 length equals 15 residues. CDR1 and CDR2 (germline): SEHNR, FQNEAQ (reference sequence). V dropped 4 bases and J dropped 8 bases, with 20 bases sitting between them. The CDR3 is CASSSSARAGRGYTF. The CDR3 DNA is TGTGCCAGCAGCTCCTCCGCCCGCGCGGGTCGCGGCTACACCTTC.

This chain joins TRBV5-6 and TRBJ1-2; TRBD1 matches 8 bases. V shed 6 bases, J shed 6 bases, and the junction held 7 bases outside the gene matches. CDR1 is SGHDT and CDR2 is YYEEEE in the germline V gene. This CDR3 is built from 13 residues. The CDR3, as DNA: TGTGCCAGCACCGGGGACAGGAGGGATGGCTACACCTTC. It encodes CASTGDRRDGYTF.

This clonotype was detected a few times. The chain couples TRBV12-3 or TRBV12-4 to TRBJ1-4; the D gene is possibly TRBD1 (6 bases). V dropped 5 bases and J dropped 3 bases, with 16 bases sitting between them. There are 16 residues in the CDR3. CDR3 protein: CASSLTQGSANEKLFF. The CDR3 DNA reads as TGTGCCAGCAGTCTTACCCAGGGGTCGGCTAATGAAAAACTGTTTTTT.

This clonotype came up a few times. This rearrangement joins TRBV9 to TRBJ1-1, with 8 bases fitting TRBD1. Germline CDR1 and CDR2: SGDLS and YYNGEE. V was clipped by 3 bases and J by 1 base; unmatched bases: 5. The CDR3 totals 15 residues. The CDR3 sequence: CASSAIGQGNTEAFF. CDR3 coding DNA: TGTGCCAGCAGCGCCATCGGACAGGGGAACACTGAAGCTTTCTTT.

J is TRBJ2-7 and V is TRBV2, with TRBD1 matching over 7 bases. This CDR3 region has 14 residues. The germline V gene has CDR1 SNHLY and CDR2 FYNNEI. Trimming at V came to 6 bases and at J to 6 bases, leaving 11 bases not matched to a gene. CDR3 residues: CASSHQGESAEQYF. For the CDR3, the DNA is TGTGCCAGCAGCCATCAGGGGGAGTCGGCCGAGCAGTACTTC.

This clonotype occurred a few times. This sequence joins TRBV4-3 and TRBJ1-3; 7 bases agree with TRBD1. Germline CDR1 is LGHNA and CDR2 is YSLEER. The CDR3 contains 14 residues. V was pared by 4 bases and J by 1 base, with 1 base of the junction left unmatched. CDR3 nucleotides: TGCGCCAGCAGCCCGGGACAGTCTGGAAACACCATATATTTT. Amino acid sequence: CASSPGQSGNTIYF.